This T cell receptor (beta chain) appears in the sequencing data of a study of shared clonotypes between healthy human individuals. The protocol was immunoSEQ multiplex PCR, while the TCRdb copy is restricted to in-frame clones and leaves out a portion. The data show roughly 2.1 million clones, just over 90% seen once. Naive CD8 cells lacked CD45RO, underwent positive selection for CCR7 and left out terminally differentiated effector memory CD45RA+ cells. Between the trimmed V and J ends, which lost 4 bases and 2 bases, there was a span of 9 bases. The CDR3 consists of 14 residues. Only one count was recorded for this clone.

The V gene is TRBV23-1, the J gene TRBJ2-1; TRBD1 is a possible D gene (5 bases). TRBV23-1 carries the ORF label, with uncertain function. Input material: naive CD8+ T cells from PBMCs. This receptor was identified in a man aged 18 to 29 in good health. Some clones in this sample may be carry-over from other donors' samples. For the CDR3, the DNA is TGCGCCAGCAGTCTAGGGGTCCCCTACAATGAGCAGTTCTTC. The encoded protein is CASSLGVPYNEQFF.